A single sample is the source of the 4 T cell receptor beta chains below, sequenced in a study of T cell repertoires in breast cancer. Primers covering all TCR V genes were used in emulsion RT-PCR on CD8+ T cells. A second nested PCR with blocking oligonucleotides suppressed unpaired genes. TCRdb analysed the emulsion pairing reads with MiXCR anew, one entry per CDR3 protein. The data hold some 130 distinct CDR3 sequences, with approximately 27% observed a single time. Sequences were obtained from CD8+ T cells. These receptors were taken from a pool of human donors with breast cancer or a healthy control (not recorded which).

Sample share makes this clonotype medium-sized (0.01 to 0.1%). The chain joins TRBV5-6 to TRBJ2-7, with D unclear. This CDR3 is 11 amino acids long. V was clipped by 1 base and J by 9 bases, with 8 bases between them. CDR1 is SGHDT, CDR2 YYEEEE, per germline. The DNA for the CDR3 is TGTGCCAGCAGCTTGTCGGACGCGCAGTACTTC. This codes for CASSLSDAQYF.

This clonotype occurred a few times. The missing conserved phenylalanine or tryptophan at the end of this CDR3 makes a read error likely. CDR3 DNA sequence: TGTGCCAGCAGCCGGCAGGGGAACACTGAAGCTTTCCTT. Amino acids: CASSRQGNTEAFL. This sequence joins TRBV7-2 and TRBJ1-1, with D tentatively TRBD1 (5 bases). The CDR3 totals 13 residues. Germline loops: CDR1 SGHTA, CDR2 FQGNSA. The ends were cut back, 5 bases at V and 1 base at J, with 8 bases in the middle.

This chain joins TRBV7-2 and TRBJ1-5; D perhaps matches TRBD1 (5 bases). Per the germline V gene, CDR1 is SGHTA and CDR2 is FQGNSA. This CDR3 region has 15 residues. The ends were cut back, 0 bases at V and 2 bases at J, with 8 bases in the middle. The CDR3 region has the DNA TGTGCCAGCAGCTTAGCGCTACAGGGCAATCAGCCCCAGCATTTT. This translates into CASSLALQGNQPQHF.

This clonotype is medium-sized. The chain links TRBV7-8 to TRBJ2-2, with no clear D. V was clipped by 2 bases and J by 1 base, with 5 bases between them. Germline V lookup: CDR1 SGHVS, CDR2 FQNEAQ. The CDR3 has 14 residues. CDR3 in DNA: TGTGCCAGCAGCTTAACGTGGAACACCGGGGAGCTGTTTTTT. This gives the protein CASSLTWNTGELFF.